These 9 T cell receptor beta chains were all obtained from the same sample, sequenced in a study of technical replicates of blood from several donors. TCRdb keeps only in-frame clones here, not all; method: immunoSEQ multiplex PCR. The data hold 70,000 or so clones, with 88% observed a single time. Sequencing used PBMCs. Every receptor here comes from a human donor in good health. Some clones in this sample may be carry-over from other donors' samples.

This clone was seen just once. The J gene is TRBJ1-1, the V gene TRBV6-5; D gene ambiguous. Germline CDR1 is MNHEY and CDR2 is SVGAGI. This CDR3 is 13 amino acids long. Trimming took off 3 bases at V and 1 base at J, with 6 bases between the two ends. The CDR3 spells CASSYQANTEAFF. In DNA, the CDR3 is TGTGCCAGCAGTTATCAGGCGAACACTGAAGCTTTCTTT.

CDR3 sequence reads: CASRIRGTGTYEQYF. DNA of the CDR3: TGTGCCAGCAGGATAAGGGGGACAGGGACCTACGAGCAGTACTTC. This chain uses TRBV6-1 with TRBJ2-7; the match to TRBD1 covers 9 bases. Per the germline V gene, CDR1 is MNHNS and CDR2 is SASEGT. The V and J ends lost 6 bases and 2 bases, in that order; junction bases with no gene match: 8. The CDR3 consists of 15 residues.

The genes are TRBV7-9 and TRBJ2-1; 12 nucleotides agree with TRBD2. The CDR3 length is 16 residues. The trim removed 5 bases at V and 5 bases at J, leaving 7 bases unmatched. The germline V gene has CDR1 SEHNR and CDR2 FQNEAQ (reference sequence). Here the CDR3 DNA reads TGTGCCAGCAGCGACAGGACTAGCGGGGCCAACAATGAGCAGTTCTTC. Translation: CASSDRTSGANNEQFF.

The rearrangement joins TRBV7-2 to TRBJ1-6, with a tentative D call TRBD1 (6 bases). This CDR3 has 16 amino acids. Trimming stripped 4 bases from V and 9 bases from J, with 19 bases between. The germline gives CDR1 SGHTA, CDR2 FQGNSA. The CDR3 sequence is CASSSVGRGSGSPLHF. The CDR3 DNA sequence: TGTGCCAGCAGCTCCGTAGGCAGGGGTTCGGGTTCACCCCTCCACTTT. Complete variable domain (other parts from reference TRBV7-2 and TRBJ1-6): GAGVSQSPSNKVTEKGKDVELRCDPISGHTALYWYRQSLGQGLEFLIYFQGNSAPDKSGLPSDRFSAERTGGSVSTLTIQRTQQEDSAVYLCASSSVGRGSGSPLHFGNGTRLTVT.

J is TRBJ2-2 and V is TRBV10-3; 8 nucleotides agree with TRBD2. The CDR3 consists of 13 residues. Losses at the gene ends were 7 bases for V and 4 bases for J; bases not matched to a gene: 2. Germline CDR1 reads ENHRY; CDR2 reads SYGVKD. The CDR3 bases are TGTGCCATCAAGCGGGAGAGCACCGGGGAGCTGTTTTTT. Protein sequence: CAIKRESTGELFF.

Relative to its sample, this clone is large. The CDR3 DNA reads as TGTGCCAGCAGCCCTGTTAGTTTCACCGGGGAGCTGTTTTTT. Its translation: CASSPVSFTGELFF. This sequence joins TRBV7-9 and TRBJ2-2; D remains ambiguous. CDR3 length: 14 residues. Germline V CDR1 and CDR2: SEHNR, FQNEAQ (reference sequence). Trimming shortened V by 5 bases and J by 4 bases, and 11 bases separated the two germline ends.

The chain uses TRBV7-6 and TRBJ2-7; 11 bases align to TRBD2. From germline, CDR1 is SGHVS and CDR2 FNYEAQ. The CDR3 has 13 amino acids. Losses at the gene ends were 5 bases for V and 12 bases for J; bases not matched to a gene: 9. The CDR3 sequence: CASSMGLAEPGYF. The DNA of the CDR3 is TGTGCCAGCAGCATGGGACTAGCGGAGCCCGGGTACTTC.

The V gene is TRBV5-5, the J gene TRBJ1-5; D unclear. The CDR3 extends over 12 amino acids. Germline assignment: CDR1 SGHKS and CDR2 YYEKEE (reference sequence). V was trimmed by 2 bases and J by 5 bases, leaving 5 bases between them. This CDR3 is CASSLPDQPQHF. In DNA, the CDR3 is TGTGCCAGCAGCTTACCGGATCAGCCCCAGCATTTT.

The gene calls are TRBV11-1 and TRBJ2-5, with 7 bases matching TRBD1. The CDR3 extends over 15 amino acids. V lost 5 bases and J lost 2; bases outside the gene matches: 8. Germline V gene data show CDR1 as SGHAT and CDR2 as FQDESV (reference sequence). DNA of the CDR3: TGTGCCAGCAGCCCATGGGACAGCTTACAAGAGACCCAGTACTTC. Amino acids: CASSPWDSLQETQYF. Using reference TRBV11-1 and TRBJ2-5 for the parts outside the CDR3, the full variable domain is EAEVAQSPRYKITEKSQAVAFWCDPISGHATLYWYRQILGQGPELLVQFQDESVVDDSQLPKDRFSAERLKGVDSTLKIQPAELGDSAMYLCASSPWDSLQETQYFGPGTRLLVL.